The clone carrying this TCR beta chain was seen repeatedly, ten times or more. These data originate in a study of spatial heterogeneity in lung cancer. TCRdb processed the 5' RACE reads anew with MiXCR; each CDR3 protein has one entry. Here the sample spans 20,000 to 25,000 distinct CDR3 sequences, under 8% being singletons. Time point given: sample taken at primary tumor resection. The study sequenced unsorted whole RNA from tumor, nontumor lung or frozen PBMC. This CDR3 has 15 amino acids. Germline CDR1 reads SEHNR; CDR2 reads FQNEAQ (reference sequence). V shed 0 bases and J shed 2 bases, with 10 bases lying between them.

The sequencing used PBMCs, collected at surgery. The J gene is TRBJ2-5, the V gene TRBV7-9; a possible D gene is TRBD1 (5 bases). The receptor comes from a male donor with early-stage non-small cell lung cancer. The CDR3 sequence is CASSLAMGRQETQYF. CDR3 nucleotide sequence: TGTGCCAGCAGCTTAGCGATGGGGCGGCAAGAGACCCAGTACTTC. Filled out from reference TRBV7-9 and TRBJ2-5, the complete variable domain reads DTGVSQNPRHKITKRGQNVTFRCDPISEHNRLYWYRQTLGQGPEFLTYFQNEAQLEKSRLLSDRFSAERPKGSFSTLEIQRTEQGDSAMYLCASSLAMGRQETQYFGPGTRLLVL.